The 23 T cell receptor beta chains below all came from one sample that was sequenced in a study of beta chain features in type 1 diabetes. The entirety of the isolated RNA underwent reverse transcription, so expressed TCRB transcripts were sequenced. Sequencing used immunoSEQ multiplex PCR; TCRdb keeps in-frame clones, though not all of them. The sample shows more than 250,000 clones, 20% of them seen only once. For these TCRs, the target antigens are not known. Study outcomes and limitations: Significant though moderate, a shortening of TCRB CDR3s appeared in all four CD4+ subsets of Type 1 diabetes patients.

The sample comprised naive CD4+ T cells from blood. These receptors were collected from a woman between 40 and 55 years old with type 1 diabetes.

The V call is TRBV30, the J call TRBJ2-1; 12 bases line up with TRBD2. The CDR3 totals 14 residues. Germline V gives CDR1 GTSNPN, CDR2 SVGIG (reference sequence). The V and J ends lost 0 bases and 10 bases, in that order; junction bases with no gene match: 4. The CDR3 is CAWSVLAGGVEQFF. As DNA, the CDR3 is TGTGCCTGGAGTGTACTAGCGGGAGGAGTGGAGCAGTTCTTC.

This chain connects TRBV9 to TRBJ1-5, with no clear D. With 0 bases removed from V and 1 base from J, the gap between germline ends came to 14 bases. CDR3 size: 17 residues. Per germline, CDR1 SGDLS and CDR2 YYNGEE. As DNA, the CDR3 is TGTGCCAGCAGCGTAGCTCTAGGCCGACCGAGCAATCAGCCCCAGCATTTT. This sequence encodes CASSVALGRPSNQPQHF. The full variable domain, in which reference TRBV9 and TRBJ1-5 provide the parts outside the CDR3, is DSGVTQTPKHLITATGQRVTLRCSPRSGDLSVYWYQQSLDQGLQFLIQYYNGEERAKGNILERFSAQQFPDLHSELNLSSLELGDSALYFCASSVALGRPSNQPQHFGDGTRLSIL.

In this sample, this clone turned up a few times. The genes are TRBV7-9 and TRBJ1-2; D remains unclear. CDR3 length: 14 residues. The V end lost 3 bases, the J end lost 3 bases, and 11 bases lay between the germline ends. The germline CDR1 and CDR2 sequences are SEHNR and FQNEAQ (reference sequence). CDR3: CASSFRGDYYGYTF. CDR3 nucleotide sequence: TGTGCCAGCAGCTTCCGGGGAGACTACTATGGCTACACCTTC.

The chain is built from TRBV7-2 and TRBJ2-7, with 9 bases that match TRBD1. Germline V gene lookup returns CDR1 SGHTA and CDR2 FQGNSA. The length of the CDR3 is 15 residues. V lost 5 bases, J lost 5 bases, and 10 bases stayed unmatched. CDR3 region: CASSRPGQGYNEQYF. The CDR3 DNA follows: TGTGCCAGCAGCCGCCCCGGACAGGGGTATAACGAGCAGTACTTC.

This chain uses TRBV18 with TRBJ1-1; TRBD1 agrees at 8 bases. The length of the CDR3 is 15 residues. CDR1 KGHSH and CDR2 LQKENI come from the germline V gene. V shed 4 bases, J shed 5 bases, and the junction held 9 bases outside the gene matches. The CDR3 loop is CASSRTGQAETEAFF. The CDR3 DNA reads TGTGCCAGCTCACGGACAGGGCAGGCAGAAACTGAAGCTTTCTTT.

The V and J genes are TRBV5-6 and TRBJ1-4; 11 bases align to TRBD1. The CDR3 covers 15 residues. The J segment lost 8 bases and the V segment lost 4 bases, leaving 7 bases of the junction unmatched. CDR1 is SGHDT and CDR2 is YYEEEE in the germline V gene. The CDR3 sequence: CASSRTGGAGEKLFF. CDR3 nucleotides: TGTGCCAGCAGCCGGACAGGGGGCGCGGGGGAAAAACTGTTTTTT. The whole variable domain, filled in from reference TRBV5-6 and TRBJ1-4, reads DAGVTQSPTHLIKTRGQQVTLRCSPKSGHDTVSWYQQALGQGPQFIFQYYEEEERQRGNFPDRFSGHQFPNYSSELNVNALLLGDSALYLCASSRTGGAGEKLFFGSGTQLSVL.

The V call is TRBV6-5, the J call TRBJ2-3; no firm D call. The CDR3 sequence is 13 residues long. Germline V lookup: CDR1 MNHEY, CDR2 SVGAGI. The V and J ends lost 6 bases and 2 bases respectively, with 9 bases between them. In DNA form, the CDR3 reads TGTGCCAGCAGCACCGGTACCACAGATACGCAGTATTTT. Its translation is CASSTGTTDTQYF.

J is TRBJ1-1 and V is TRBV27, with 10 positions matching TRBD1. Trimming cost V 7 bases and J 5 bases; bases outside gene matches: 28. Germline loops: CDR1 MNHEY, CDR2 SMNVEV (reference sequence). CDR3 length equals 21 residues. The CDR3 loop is CASNHGGRGGQGPNGGTEAFF. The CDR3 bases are TGTGCCAGCAATCATGGGGGCAGAGGGGGACAGGGGCCAAATGGAGGAACTGAAGCTTTCTTT.

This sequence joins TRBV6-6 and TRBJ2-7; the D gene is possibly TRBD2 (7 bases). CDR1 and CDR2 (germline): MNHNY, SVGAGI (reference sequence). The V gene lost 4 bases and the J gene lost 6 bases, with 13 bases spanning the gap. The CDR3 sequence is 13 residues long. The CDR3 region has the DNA TGTGCCAGCAGTTTCCACGCGGGGGCCGAGCAGTACTTC. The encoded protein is CASSFHAGAEQYF.

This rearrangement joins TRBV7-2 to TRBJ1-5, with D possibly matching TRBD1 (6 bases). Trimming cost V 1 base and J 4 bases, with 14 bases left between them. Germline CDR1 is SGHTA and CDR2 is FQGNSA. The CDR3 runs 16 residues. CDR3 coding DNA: TGTGCCAGCAGCTTAGAAGGATTAAGGGGGAATCAGCCCCAGCATTTT. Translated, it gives CASSLEGLRGNQPQHF.

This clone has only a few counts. The CDR3 bases are TGCAGCGTTCGTGGACTAGCGGGAGGGTCCGGGGAGCTGTTTTTT. This sequence encodes CSVRGLAGGSGELFF. The J gene is TRBJ2-2, the V gene TRBV29-1; 15 nucleotides agree with TRBD2. The CDR3 is 15 residues long. J gave up 6 bases and V 5 bases, and 4 bases lay outside the gene matches. CDR1 is SQVTM, CDR2 ANQGSEA, per germline.

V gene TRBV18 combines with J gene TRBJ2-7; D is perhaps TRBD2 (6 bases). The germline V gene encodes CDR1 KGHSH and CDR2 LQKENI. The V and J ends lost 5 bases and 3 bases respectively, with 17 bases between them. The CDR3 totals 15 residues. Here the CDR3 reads CASSSPGTGRYEQYF. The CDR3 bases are TGTGCCAGCTCATCGCCCGGGACTGGGCGCTACGAGCAGTACTTC.

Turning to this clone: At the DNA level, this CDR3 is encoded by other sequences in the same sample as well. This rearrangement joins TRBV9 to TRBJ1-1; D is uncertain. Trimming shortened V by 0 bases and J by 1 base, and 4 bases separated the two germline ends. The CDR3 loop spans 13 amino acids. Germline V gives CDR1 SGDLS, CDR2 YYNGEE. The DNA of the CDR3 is TGTGCCAGCAGCGTAGCGGGGAACACTGAAGCTTTCTTT. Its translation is CASSVAGNTEAFF.

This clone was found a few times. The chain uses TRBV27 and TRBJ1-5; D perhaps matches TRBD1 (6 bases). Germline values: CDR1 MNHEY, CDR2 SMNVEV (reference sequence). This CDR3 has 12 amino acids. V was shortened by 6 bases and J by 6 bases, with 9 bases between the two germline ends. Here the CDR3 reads CASRKTGQPQHF. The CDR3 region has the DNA TGTGCCAGCAGGAAGACAGGTCAGCCCCAGCATTTT.

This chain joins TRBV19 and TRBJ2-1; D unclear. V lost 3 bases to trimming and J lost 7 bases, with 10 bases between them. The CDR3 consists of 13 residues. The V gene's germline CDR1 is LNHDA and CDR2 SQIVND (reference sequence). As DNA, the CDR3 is TGTGCCAGTAGTATCCCACCTAGGAATGAGCAGTTCTTC. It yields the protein CASSIPPRNEQFF. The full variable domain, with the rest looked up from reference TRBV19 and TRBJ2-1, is DGGITQSPKYLFRKEGQNVTLSCEQNLNHDAMYWYRQDPGQGLRLIYYSQIVNDFQKGDIAEGYSVSREKKESFPLTVTSAQKNPTAFYLCASSIPPRNEQFFGPGTRLTVL.

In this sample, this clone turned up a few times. CDR3 residues: CASSKDRARLYEQYF. In DNA form, the CDR3 reads TGTGCCAGCAGCAAGGACAGGGCCCGACTCTACGAGCAGTACTTC. The chain couples TRBV7-9 to TRBJ2-7, with 8 bases fitting TRBD1. CDR1 is SEHNR and CDR2 is FQNEAQ in the germline V gene (reference sequence). CDR3 size: 15 residues. After removal of 5 bases from V and 3 bases from J, the junction contained 9 bases not matched to a gene.

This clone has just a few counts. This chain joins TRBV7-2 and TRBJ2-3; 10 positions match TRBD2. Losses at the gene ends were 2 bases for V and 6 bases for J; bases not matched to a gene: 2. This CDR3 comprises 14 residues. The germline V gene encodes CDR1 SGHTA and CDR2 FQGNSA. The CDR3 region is CASSLSGGADTQYF. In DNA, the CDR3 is TGTGCCAGCAGCTTAAGCGGGGGGGCTGATACGCAGTATTTT. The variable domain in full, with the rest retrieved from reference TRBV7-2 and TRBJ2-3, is GAGVSQSPSNKVTEKGKDVELRCDPISGHTALYWYRQSLGQGLEFLIYFQGNSAPDKSGLPSDRFSAERTGGSVSTLTIQRTQQEDSAVYLCASSLSGGADTQYFGPGTRLTVL.

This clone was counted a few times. The chain's CDR3 is CASSVVPSGLSGANVLTF. The CDR3, as DNA: TGTGCCAGCAGCGTAGTTCCTAGCGGGCTCTCTGGGGCCAACGTCCTGACTTTC. The chain couples TRBV9 to TRBJ2-6; 8 bases align to TRBD2. The trim removed 0 bases at V and 0 bases at J, leaving 5 bases unmatched. There are 18 residues in the CDR3. Per germline, CDR1 SGDLS and CDR2 YYNGEE.

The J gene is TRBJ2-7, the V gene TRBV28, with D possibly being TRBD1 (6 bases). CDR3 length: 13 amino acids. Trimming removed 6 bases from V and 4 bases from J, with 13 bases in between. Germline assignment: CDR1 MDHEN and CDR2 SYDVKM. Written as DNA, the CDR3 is TGTGCCAGCAGCCCAACCCAGGGGTACGAGCAGTACTTC. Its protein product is CASSPTQGYEQYF.

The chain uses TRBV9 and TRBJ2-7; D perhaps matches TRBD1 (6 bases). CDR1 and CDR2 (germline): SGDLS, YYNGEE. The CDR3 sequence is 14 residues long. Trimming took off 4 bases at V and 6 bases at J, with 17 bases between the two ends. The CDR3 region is CASSHRVEEGEQYF. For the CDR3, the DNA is TGTGCCAGCAGCCACAGGGTTGAAGAAGGCGAGCAGTACTTC.

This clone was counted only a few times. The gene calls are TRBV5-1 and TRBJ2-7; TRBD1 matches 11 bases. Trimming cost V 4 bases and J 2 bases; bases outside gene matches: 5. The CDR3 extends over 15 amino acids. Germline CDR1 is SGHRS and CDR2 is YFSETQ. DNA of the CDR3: TGCGCCAGCAGCACGGGACAGGGGGGACCCTACGAGCAGTACTTC. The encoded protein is CASSTGQGGPYEQYF.

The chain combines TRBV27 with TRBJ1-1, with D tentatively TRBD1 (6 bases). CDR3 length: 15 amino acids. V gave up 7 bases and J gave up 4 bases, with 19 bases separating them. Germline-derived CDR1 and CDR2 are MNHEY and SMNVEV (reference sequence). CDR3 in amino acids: CASNTRGGGSTEAFF. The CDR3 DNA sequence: TGTGCCAGCAATACTAGGGGGGGCGGTAGCACTGAAGCTTTCTTT.

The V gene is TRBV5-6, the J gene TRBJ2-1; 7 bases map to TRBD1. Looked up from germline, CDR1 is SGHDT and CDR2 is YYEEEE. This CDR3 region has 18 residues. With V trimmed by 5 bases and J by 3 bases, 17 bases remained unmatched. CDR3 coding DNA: TGTGCCAGCAGTCTGCGGGCGCAACAGGGGTCGTTCTACAATGAGCAGTTCTTC. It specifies CASSLRAQQGSFYNEQFF.